This T cell receptor (beta chain) was captured in a study of beta chain features in type 1 diabetes. Trimming removed 6 bases from V and 5 bases from J; junction bases left unmatched: 8. The germline V gene encodes CDR1 MNHEY and CDR2 SMNVEV (reference sequence). This CDR3 comprises 16 residues. Of the isolated RNA, all was reverse transcribed, and so the sequenced material was expressed TCRB transcripts. The method was immunoSEQ multiplex PCR; TCRdb's version includes in-frame clones alone and lacks a portion of them. The profile shows roughly 350,000 clones, roughly 11% of them singletons. This TCR derives from a woman in her 30s in good health. The chain is built from TRBV27 and TRBJ2-1, with 12 bases aligning to TRBD2. Sequenced material: naive CD4+ T cells from blood. DNA for the CDR3: TGTGCCAGCAGCTATTGGACTAGCGGGAAAGACAATGAGCAGTTCTTC. Translation gives CASSYWTSGKDNEQFF.